Following are 21 T cell receptor beta chains from one sample sequenced in a study of spatial heterogeneity in lung cancer. Study-wide results and limits: Mutation counts in tumors were tracked by counts of expanded intratumoral alpha and beta TCRs.

TCRdb re-called the 5' RACE reads with MiXCR, one entry per CDR3 protein. The sample yields about 18,000 distinct CDR3 sequences, approximately 9.7% seen once. Time point: sample taken at primary tumor resection. No antigens are known for them. The material was lung tumor tissue, obtained at surgery. Every receptor here comes from a female donor with early-stage non-small cell lung cancer.

The sample holds many counts of this clonotype. This beta chain is a stray read from a library made for alpha chains; its abundance is not meaningful. The chain recombines TRBV7-3 with TRBJ2-7; perhaps TRBD2 as D (6 bases). CDR3 length: 20 residues. Trimming pared 1 base from V and 3 bases from J, leaving 28 bases between. Looked up from germline, CDR1 is SGHTA and CDR2 is FQGTGA. CDR3 amino acids: CASSLSGTPPSMDCYYEQYF. As DNA, the CDR3 is TGTGCCAGCAGCTTAAGTGGGACTCCACCCTCTATGGACTGCTACTACGAGCAGTACTTC.

With respect to this clonotype: Just one base apart from a much larger clone, this may be a read error. This CDR3 fails to terminate in the conserved phenylalanine or tryptophan, so it likely reflects a read error. Because the library targeted alpha chains, this beta chain is an off-target read whose size means little. The chain couples TRBV11-3 to TRBJ2-1, with 9 bases aligning to TRBD2. This CDR3 is built from 19 residues. Germline-derived CDR1 and CDR2 are SGHNT and YENEEA. With V trimmed by 5 bases and J by 1 base, 15 bases remained unmatched. CDR3 amino acids: CASSPRGSGGDLSYNEQFY. CDR3 DNA sequence: TGTGCCAGCAGCCCCCGGGGTAGCGGGGGCGATCTTTCCTACAATGAGCAGTTCTAC.

Concerning this clonotype itself: This beta chain lies outside the target of a library built for alpha chains; its clone size means little. The CDR3 sequence: CASTLSRAGGSPLHF. The CDR3 nucleotides are TGTGCCAGCACTCTTTCCCGAGCCGGGGGTTCACCCCTCCACTTT. This chain joins TRBV12-3 or TRBV12-4 and TRBJ1-6; tentatively, D is TRBD1 (5 bases). This CDR3 has 15 amino acids. V dropped 7 bases and J dropped 9 bases, with 19 bases sitting between them.

This clonotype has just a few counts. Found in a library prepared for alpha chains, this beta chain is an off-target read, and its abundance has little meaning. The V and J genes are TRBV7-8 and TRBJ2-2; D is undetermined. V was trimmed by 4 bases and J by 6 bases, leaving 18 bases between them. The CDR3 has 16 amino acids. Germline-derived CDR1 and CDR2 are SGHVS and FQNEAQ. The CDR3: CASSSGRVPGAGELFF. CDR3 DNA: TGTGCCAGCAGCTCCGGCCGGGTCCCTGGGGCCGGGGAGCTGTTTTTT.

In its sample, this clonotype was seen many times. Little can be read into the size of this beta chain, an off-target read in a library designed for alpha chains. The chain uses TRBV23-1 and TRBJ2-7, with TRBD1 matching over 7 bases. TRBV23-1 qualifies as an ORF whose function is uncertain. The CDR3 loop spans 19 amino acids. The V segment lost 0 bases and the J segment 1 base; nucleotides outside the gene matches: 15. CDR3: CASSQSGTVALAVSYEQYF. Here the CDR3 DNA reads TGCGCCAGCAGTCAATCCGGGACAGTGGCTTTAGCAGTTTCCTACGAGCAGTACTTC.

This clonotype was counted a few times. This beta chain lies outside the target of a library built for alpha chains; its clone size means little. The gene calls are TRBV5-1 and TRBJ2-3; D is possibly TRBD1 or TRBD2 (6 bases each). V was trimmed by 4 bases and J by 1 base, leaving 16 bases between them. Germline V gene lookup returns CDR1 SGHRS and CDR2 YFSETQ. The CDR3 runs 16 residues. CDR3 nucleotides: TGCGCCAGCAGCCCCCATGGAAGGGGGGGCACAGATACGCAGTATTTT. It yields the protein CASSPHGRGGTDTQYF.

About this clonotype: Found in a library prepared for alpha chains, this beta chain is an off-target read, and its abundance has little meaning. The chain recombines TRBV7-2 with TRBJ1-6, with TRBD1 as a possible D gene (5 bases). Germline assignment: CDR1 SGHTA and CDR2 FQGNSA. V dropped 5 bases and J dropped 8 bases, with 13 bases sitting between them. This CDR3 has 14 residues. In nucleotides, the CDR3 is TGTGCCAGCAGCAGCCGGGACGGGGATTCACCCCTCCACTTT. It yields the protein CASSSRDGDSPLHF.

This clonotype was recorded a few times. Little can be read into the size of this beta chain, an off-target read in a library designed for alpha chains. V usage is TRBV28 and J usage is TRBJ1-1, with D uncertain. CDR1 and CDR2 from the germline V gene are MDHEN and SYDVKM. The CDR3 contains 11 residues. Trimming took off 7 bases at V and 6 bases at J, with 9 bases between the two ends. CDR3 residues: CASTLRSEAFF. The CDR3 coding sequence is TGTGCCAGCACCTTGAGGTCTGAAGCTTTCTTT.

This clonotype was observed a handful of times. Within a library made for alpha chains, this beta chain is off target, and its count is uninformative. The chain employs TRBV5-1 and TRBJ1-5; 10 nucleotides align to TRBD1. J gave up 12 bases and V 3 bases, and 9 bases lay outside the gene matches. The CDR3 totals 14 residues. Germline V lookup: CDR1 SGHRS, CDR2 YFSETQ. The CDR3 protein is CASSSGTGDRIQHF. CDR3 nucleotides: TGCGCCAGCAGCTCCGGGACAGGGGACCGAATCCAGCATTTT.

This clonotype was seen more than once but under ten times. This beta chain is off target for a library built for alpha chains, so its abundance means little. The chain joins TRBV4-1 to TRBJ1-4; TRBD1 is a possible D gene (5 bases). Looked up from germline, CDR1 is MGHRA and CDR2 is YSYEKL. The length of the CDR3 is 16 residues. With 0 bases removed from V and 5 bases from J, the gap between germline ends came to 13 bases. CDR3 DNA sequence: TGCGCCAGCAGCCAAGATCCTGGGACGGGAAATGAAAAACTGTTTTTT. Translating it yields CASSQDPGTGNEKLFF.

In this sample, this clonotype turned up many times. The size of this beta chain means little, since it is a stray read in a library made for alpha chains. This CDR3 is CASSRDRSQSSYEQYF. CDR3 nucleotides: TGTGCCAGCAGCCGGGACAGATCTCAAAGCTCCTACGAGCAGTACTTC. The chain joins TRBV7-9 to TRBJ2-7; TRBD1 matches at 7 bases. Germline CDR1 is SEHNR and CDR2 is FQNEAQ (reference sequence). With V trimmed by 5 bases and J by 0 bases, 10 bases remained unmatched. The CDR3 sequence is 16 residues long.

At least ten counts were recorded for this clonotype. This beta chain appears as a stray read in a library generated for alpha chains; its size is not informative. The chain recombines TRBV6-6 with TRBJ1-2, with D perhaps matching TRBD1 (6 bases). V shed 5 bases and J shed 0 bases, with 19 bases lying between them. Germline values: CDR1 MNHNY, CDR2 SVGAGI (reference sequence). The CDR3 sequence is 17 residues long. CDR3 DNA: TGTGCCAGCAGTACTGGTTGGACAGACCTTACTAACTATGGCTACACCTTC. Amino acids: CASSTGWTDLTNYGYTF.

There are many counts of this clonotype. This beta chain turned up in a library designed for alpha chains; as an off-target read, its abundance says little. V usage is TRBV4-2 and J usage is TRBJ1-1, with 8 bases that match TRBD1. The CDR3 has 15 amino acids. J gave up 2 bases and V 2 bases, and 4 bases lay outside the gene matches. Germline CDR1 and CDR2: LGHNA and YNFKEQ. The CDR3 reads CASSQPGQGNTEAFF. Written as DNA, the CDR3 is TGTGCCAGCAGCCAACCCGGACAGGGCAACACTGAAGCTTTCTTT.

This clonotype has ten or more counts. The size of this beta chain means little, since it is a stray read in a library made for alpha chains. This chain links TRBV7-2 with TRBJ2-1; 7 bases fit TRBD2. The V and J ends lost 7 bases and 3 bases, in that order; junction bases with no gene match: 9. The CDR3 consists of 15 residues. The germline CDR1 and CDR2 sequences are SGHTA and FQGNSA. CDR3 loop: CASTSGAGDYNEQFF. CDR3 DNA sequence: TGTGCCAGCACCAGCGGGGCGGGGGACTACAATGAGCAGTTCTTC.

This clonotype has only a few counts. This beta chain lies outside the target of a library built for alpha chains; its clone size means little. The chain couples TRBV5-1 to TRBJ2-7, with a possible D match to TRBD1 (5 bases). CDR1 is SGHRS and CDR2 is YFSETQ in the germline V gene. V dropped 3 bases and J dropped 5 bases, with 15 bases sitting between them. The CDR3 consists of 14 residues. The CDR3 DNA reads TGCGCCAGCAGCTGGGCGCAGGGATCTGACGAGCAGTACTTC. This encodes CASSWAQGSDEQYF. Combining the CDR3 with reference TRBV5-1 and TRBJ2-7 gives the whole variable domain KAGVTQTPRYLIKTRGQQVTLSCSPISGHRSVSWYQQTPGQGLQFLFEYFSETQRNKGNFPGRFSGRQFSNSRSEMNVSTLELGDSALYLCASSWAQGSDEQYFGPGTRLTVT.

This clonotype was recorded many times. This beta chain came through as a stray read in a library set up for alpha chains, and its size says little. The chain is built from TRBV2 and TRBJ1-4; TRBD1 is a possible D gene (5 bases). The CDR3 has 12 residues. V lost 7 bases, J lost 11 bases, and 14 bases lay in between. Germline CDR1 is SNHLY and CDR2 is FYNNEI. The CDR3 bases are TGTGCCAGCAACCCGACGGGGGGGAAACTGTTTTTT. Protein product: CASNPTGGKLFF.

Ten or more counts support this clonotype. Little can be read into the size of this beta chain, an off-target read in a library designed for alpha chains. The CDR3 DNA reads TGTGCCATCAGCCAGGACGGTAAAAACATTCAGTACTTC. Encoded protein: CAISQDGKNIQYF. V is TRBV10-3 and J is TRBJ2-4, with no clear D. Germline CDR1 and CDR2: ENHRY and SYGVKD. Trimming took off 6 bases at V and 4 bases at J, with 10 bases between the two ends. CDR3 length equals 13 residues.

This clonotype was seen more than once but under ten times. This beta chain represents an off-target read in a library built for alpha chains; its size is of limited meaning. The chain carries TRBV30 and TRBJ2-2; D gene uncertain. The CDR3 covers 12 residues. V was cut by 2 bases and J by 3 bases, with 4 bases left in between. The germline V gene has CDR1 GTSNPN and CDR2 SVGIG (reference sequence). CDR3 bases: TGTGCCTGGAGTCCTGACACCGGGGAGCTGTTTTTT. It yields the protein CAWSPDTGELFF.

This clonotype occurred a few times. A library prepared for alpha chains yielded this beta chain as an off-target read; its size is of little meaning. CDR3 bases: TGTGCCAGCAGCCAAGATAAGTTGACTAACTATGGCTACACCTTC. This sequence encodes CASSQDKLTNYGYTF. This sequence joins TRBV4-2 and TRBJ1-2; unclear D gene. Trimming removed 0 bases from V and 0 bases from J, with 8 bases in between. Germline V lookup: CDR1 LGHNA, CDR2 YNFKEQ. The CDR3 covers 15 residues.

On this clonotype itself: Little can be read into the size of this beta chain, an off-target read in a library designed for alpha chains. The rearrangement links TRBV5-4 to TRBJ2-3; 12 positions match TRBD2. Germline CDR1 is SGHNT and CDR2 is YYREEE (reference sequence). The V gene end was trimmed by 0 bases and the J gene end by 2 bases; junction bases not matched to a gene: 4. The CDR3 has 17 residues. CDR3 bases: TGTGCCAGCAGCTTGGCCCTAGCGGGGGGGCTCACAGATACGCAGTATTTT. Protein product: CASSLALAGGLTDTQYF.

In the case of this clonotype: A library prepared for alpha chains yielded this beta chain as an off-target read; its size is of little meaning. In DNA form, the CDR3 reads TGTGCCAGCAGCGTGGACAGGGGTTTCTCCTACGAGCAGTACTTC. The encoded protein is CASSVDRGFSYEQYF. The chain joins TRBV7-6 to TRBJ2-7; TRBD1 matches at 9 bases. In germline, CDR1 is SGHVS, CDR2 FNYEAQ. V lost 5 bases to trimming and J lost 0 bases; unmatched junction nucleotides: 5. The CDR3 has 15 residues.